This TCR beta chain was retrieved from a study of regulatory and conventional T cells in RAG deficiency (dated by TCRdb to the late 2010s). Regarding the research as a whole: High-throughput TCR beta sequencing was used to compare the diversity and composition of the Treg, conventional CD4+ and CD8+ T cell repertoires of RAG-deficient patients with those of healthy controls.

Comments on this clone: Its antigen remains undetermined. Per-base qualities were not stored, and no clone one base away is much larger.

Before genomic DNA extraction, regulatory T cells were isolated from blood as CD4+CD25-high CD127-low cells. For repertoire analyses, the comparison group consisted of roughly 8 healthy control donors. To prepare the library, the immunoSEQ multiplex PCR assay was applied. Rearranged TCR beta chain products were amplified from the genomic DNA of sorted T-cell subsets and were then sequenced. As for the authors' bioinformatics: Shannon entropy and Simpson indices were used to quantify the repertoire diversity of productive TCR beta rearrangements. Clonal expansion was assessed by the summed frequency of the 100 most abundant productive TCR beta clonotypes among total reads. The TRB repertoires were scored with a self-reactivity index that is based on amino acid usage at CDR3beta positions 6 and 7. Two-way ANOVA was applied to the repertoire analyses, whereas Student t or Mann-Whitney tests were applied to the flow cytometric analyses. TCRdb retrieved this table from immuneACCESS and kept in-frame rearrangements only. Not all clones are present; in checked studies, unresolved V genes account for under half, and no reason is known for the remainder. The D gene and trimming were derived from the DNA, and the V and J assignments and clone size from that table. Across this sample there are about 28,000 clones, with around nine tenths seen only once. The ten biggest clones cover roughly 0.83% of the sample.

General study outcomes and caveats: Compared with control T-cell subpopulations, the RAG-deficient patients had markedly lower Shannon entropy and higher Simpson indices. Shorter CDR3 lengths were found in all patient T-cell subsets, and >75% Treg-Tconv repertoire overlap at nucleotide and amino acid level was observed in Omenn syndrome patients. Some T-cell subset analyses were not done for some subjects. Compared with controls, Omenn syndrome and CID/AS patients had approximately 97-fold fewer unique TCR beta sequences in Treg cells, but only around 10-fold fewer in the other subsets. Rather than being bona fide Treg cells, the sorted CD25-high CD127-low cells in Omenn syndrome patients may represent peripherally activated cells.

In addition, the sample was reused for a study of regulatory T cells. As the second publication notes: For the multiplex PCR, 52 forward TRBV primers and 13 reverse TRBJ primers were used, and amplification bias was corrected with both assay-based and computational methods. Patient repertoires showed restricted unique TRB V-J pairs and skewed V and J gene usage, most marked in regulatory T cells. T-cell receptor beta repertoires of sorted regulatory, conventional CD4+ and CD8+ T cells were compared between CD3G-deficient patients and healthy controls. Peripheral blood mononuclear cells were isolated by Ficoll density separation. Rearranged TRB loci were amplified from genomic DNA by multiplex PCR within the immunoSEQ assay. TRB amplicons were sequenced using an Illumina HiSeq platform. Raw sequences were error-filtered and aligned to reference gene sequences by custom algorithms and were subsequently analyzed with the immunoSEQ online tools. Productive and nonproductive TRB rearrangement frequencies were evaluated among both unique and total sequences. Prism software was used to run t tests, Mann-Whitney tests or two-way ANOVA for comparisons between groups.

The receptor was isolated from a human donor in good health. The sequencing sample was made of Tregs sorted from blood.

The CDR3 protein: CASSPSQEIYGYTF. The nucleotide sequence reads TGTGCCAGCTCACCATCCCAGGAGATCTATGGCTACACCTTC. The rearranged segments are TRBV18 and TRBJ1-2; the D gene cannot be named for sure. The CDR1 and CDR2 encoded by the germline V gene are KGHSH and LQKENI. V is reduced by 2 bases and J by 4 bases, leaving a spacing of 11 bases between them. The CDR3, from cysteine to phenylalanine, totals 14 residues. Of all the DNA, just the CDR3 is kept, 42 bases in frame from base 1.